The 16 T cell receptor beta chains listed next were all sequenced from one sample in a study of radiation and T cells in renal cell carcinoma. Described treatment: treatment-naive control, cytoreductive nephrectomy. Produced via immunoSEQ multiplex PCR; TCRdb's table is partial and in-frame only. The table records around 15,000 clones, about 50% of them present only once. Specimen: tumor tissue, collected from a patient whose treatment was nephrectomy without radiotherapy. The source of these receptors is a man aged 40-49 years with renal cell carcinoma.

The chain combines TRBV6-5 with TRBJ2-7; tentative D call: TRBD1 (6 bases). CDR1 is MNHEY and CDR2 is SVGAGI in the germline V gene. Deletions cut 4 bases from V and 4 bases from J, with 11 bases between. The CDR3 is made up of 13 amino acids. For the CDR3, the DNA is TGTGCCAGCAGTTCACACAGGGAATACGAGCAGTACTTC. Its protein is CASSSHREYEQYF.

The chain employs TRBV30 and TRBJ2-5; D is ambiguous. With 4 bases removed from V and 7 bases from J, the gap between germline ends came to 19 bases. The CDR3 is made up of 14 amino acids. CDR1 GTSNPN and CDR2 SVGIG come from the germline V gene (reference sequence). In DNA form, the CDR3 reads TGTGCCTGGACTGTTTTACCGCGCACCGGGACCCAGTACTTC. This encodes CAWTVLPRTGTQYF.

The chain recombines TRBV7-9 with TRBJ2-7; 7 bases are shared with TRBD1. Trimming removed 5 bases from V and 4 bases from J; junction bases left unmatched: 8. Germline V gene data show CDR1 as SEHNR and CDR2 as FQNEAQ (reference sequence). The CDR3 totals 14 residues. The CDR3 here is CASSPSRDSYEQYF. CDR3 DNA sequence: TGTGCCAGCAGCCCATCCCGGGACAGTTACGAGCAGTACTTC.

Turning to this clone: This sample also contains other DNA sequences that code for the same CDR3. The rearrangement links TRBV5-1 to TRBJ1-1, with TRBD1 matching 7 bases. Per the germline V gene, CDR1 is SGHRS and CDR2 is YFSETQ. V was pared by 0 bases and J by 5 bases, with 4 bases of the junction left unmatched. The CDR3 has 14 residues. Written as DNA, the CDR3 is TGCGCCAGCAGCTTGGCAGGGGGATATACTGAAGCTTTCTTT. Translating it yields CASSLAGGYTEAFF.

The chain's CDR3 is CASSLEGTGANVLTF. Written as DNA, the CDR3 is TGTGCCAGCAGCTTAGAAGGGACGGGGGCCAACGTCCTGACTTTC. The gene calls are TRBV7-9 and TRBJ2-6; tentatively, D is TRBD1 or TRBD2 (5 bases each). V lost 1 base and J 4 bases, leaving 8 bases between the germline ends. Germline CDR1 SEHNR, CDR2 FQNEAQ (reference sequence). CDR3 length equals 15 residues.

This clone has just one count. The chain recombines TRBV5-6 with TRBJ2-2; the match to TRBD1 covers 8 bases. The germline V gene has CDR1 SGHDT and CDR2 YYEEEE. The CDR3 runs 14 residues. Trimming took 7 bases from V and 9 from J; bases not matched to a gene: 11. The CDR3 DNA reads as TGTGCCAGCCAGGACAGGGCGTATCGTAGGGAGCTGTTTTTT. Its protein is CASQDRAYRRELFF.

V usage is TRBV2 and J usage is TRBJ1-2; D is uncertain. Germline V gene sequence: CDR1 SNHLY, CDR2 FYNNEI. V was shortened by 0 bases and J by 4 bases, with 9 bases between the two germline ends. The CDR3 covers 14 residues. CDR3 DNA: TGTGCCAGCAGTGAAGCGCTAACAGTCTATGGCTACACCTTC. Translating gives CASSEALTVYGYTF.

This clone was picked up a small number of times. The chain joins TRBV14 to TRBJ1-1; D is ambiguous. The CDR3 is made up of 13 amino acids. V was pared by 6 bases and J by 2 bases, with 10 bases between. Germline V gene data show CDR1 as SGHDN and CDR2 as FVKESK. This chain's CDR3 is CASRLGLNTEAFF. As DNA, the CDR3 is TGTGCCAGCAGACTGGGGTTAAACACTGAAGCTTTCTTT.

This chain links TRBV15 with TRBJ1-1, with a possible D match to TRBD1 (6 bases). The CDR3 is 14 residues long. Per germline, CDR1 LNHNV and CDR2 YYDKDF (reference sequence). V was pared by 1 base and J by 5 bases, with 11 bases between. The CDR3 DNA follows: TGTGCCACCAGCAGAGGTACAGGGTTGACTGAAGCTTTCTTT. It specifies CATSRGTGLTEAFF.

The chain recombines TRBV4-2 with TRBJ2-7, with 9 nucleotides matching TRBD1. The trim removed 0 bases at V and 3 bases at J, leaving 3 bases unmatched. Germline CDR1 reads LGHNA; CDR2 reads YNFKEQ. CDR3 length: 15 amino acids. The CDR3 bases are TGTGCCAGCAGCCAAGATATGGGACAGGGCTACGAGCAGTACTTC. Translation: CASSQDMGQGYEQYF.

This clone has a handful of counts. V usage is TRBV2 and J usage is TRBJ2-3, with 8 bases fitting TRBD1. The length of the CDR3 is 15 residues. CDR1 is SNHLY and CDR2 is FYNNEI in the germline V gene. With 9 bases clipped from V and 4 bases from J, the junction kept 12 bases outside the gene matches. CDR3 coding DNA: TGTGCCAGAGAGGGTGAGGACAGGGATCCAGATACGCAGTATTTT. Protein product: CAREGEDRDPDTQYF.

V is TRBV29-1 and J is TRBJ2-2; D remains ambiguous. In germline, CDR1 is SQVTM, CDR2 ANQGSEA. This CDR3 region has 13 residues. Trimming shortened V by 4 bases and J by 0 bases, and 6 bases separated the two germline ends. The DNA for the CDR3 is TGCAGCGTTGGGGCGGCGAACACCGGGGAGCTGTTTTTT. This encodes CSVGAANTGELFF.

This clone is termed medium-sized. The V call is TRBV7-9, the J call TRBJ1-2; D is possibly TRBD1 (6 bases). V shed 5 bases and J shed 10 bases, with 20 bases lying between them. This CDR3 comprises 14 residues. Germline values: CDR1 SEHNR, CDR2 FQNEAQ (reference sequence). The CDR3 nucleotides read TGTGCCAGCAGCGATGGGGGCACCCCGGTTGACTACACCTTC. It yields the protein CASSDGGTPVDYTF. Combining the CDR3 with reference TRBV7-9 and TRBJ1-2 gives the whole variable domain DTGVSQNPRHKITKRGQNVTFRCDPISEHNRLYWYRQTLGQGPEFLTYFQNEAQLEKSRLLSDRFSAERPKGSFSTLEIQRTEQGDSAMYLCASSDGGTPVDYTFGSGTRLTVV.

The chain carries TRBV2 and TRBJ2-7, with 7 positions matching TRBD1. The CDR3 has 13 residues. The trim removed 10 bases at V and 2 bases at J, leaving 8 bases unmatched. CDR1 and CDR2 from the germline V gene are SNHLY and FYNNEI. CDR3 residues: CATQGQRTYEQYF. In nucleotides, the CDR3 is TGTGCCACCCAGGGACAGCGAACCTACGAGCAGTACTTC.

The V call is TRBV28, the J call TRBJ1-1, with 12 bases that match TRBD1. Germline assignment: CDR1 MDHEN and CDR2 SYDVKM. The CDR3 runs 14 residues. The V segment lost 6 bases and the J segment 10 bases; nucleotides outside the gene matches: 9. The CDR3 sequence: CASRLQGGQGAAFF. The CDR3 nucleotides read TGTGCCAGCAGACTCCAGGGGGGACAGGGGGCAGCTTTCTTT.

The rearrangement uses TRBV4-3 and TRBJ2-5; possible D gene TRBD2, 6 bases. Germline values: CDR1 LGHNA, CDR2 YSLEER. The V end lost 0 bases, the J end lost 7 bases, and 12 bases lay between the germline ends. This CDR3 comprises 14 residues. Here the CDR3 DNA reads TGCGCCAGCAGCCAAGATCCCGGGGGAGGGACCCAGTACTTC. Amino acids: CASSQDPGGGTQYF.